One and the same sample provided the 13 T cell receptor beta chains below, sequenced in a study of blood T cell repertoires in COVID-19. The assay was immunoSEQ multiplex PCR, and TCRdb's table has in-frame clones only and misses some. The profile shows roughly 150,000 clones, approximately 91% of them singletons. The sequenced sample was peripheral blood. The receptors derive from a man aged 18 to 30 with COVID-19, enrolled during active disease.

This sequence joins TRBV11-2 and TRBJ2-7; D is unclear. Germline V gives CDR1 SGHAT, CDR2 FQNNGV. The germline V and J ends were trimmed by 0 bases and 6 bases, with 6 bases remaining between them. The CDR3 contains 12 residues. CDR3 in amino acids: CASSLDWSEQYF. The CDR3 DNA reads as TGTGCCAGCAGCTTAGACTGGAGCGAGCAGTACTTC.

The CDR3 reads CATSDLKGGSEGSYNEQFF. CDR3 coding DNA: TGTGCCACCAGTGATTTAAAAGGGGGCTCGGAGGGCTCCTACAATGAGCAGTTCTTC. The V and J genes are TRBV24-1 and TRBJ2-1, with D perhaps matching TRBD1 (7 bases). Between the trimmed V and J ends, which lost 1 base and 0 bases, there was a span of 18 bases. The V gene's germline CDR1 is KGHDR and CDR2 SFDVKD. The CDR3 consists of 19 residues.

This clone was seen only once. The gene calls are TRBV27 and TRBJ1-1; D gene ambiguous. V lost 8 bases and J 7 bases, leaving 17 bases between the germline ends. CDR3 length: 13 amino acids. Looked up from germline, CDR1 is MNHEY and CDR2 is SMNVEV (reference sequence). The DNA for the CDR3 is TGTGCCAGCCGACTGAGGCAGTCCAATGAAGCTTTCTTT. Its protein is CASRLRQSNEAFF.

This chain connects TRBV30 to TRBJ2-7; the match to TRBD2 covers 10 bases. The germline V gene has CDR1 GTSNPN and CDR2 SVGIG (reference sequence). CDR3 length: 14 residues. The trim removed 6 bases at V and 0 bases at J, leaving 5 bases unmatched. CDR3 coding DNA: TGTGCCTGTTACAGCGGGAGGGCCTCCTACGAGCAGTACTTC. This codes for CACYSGRASYEQYF.

V is TRBV15 and J is TRBJ2-7, with D maybe TRBD1 (6 bases). The CDR3 is 14 amino acids. With 0 bases removed from V and 4 bases from J, the gap between germline ends came to 10 bases. The germline V gene has CDR1 LNHNV and CDR2 YYDKDF (reference sequence). The CDR3 is CATSRDPTGYEQYF. The CDR3 nucleotides are TGTGCCACCAGCAGAGATCCGACAGGTTACGAGCAGTACTTC. Variable domain in full (rest from reference TRBV15 and TRBJ2-7): DAMVIQNPRYQVTQFGKPVTLSCSQTLNHNVMYWYQQKSSQAPKLLFHYYDKDFNNEADTPDNFQSRRPNTSFCFLDIRSPGLGDTAMYLCATSRDPTGYEQYFGPGTRLTVT.

This chain joins TRBV5-6 and TRBJ2-2, with a weak D call TRBD2 (5 bases). V was shortened by 0 bases and J by 5 bases, with 8 bases between the two germline ends. The germline V gene encodes CDR1 SGHDT and CDR2 YYEEEE. There are 14 residues in the CDR3. In DNA form, the CDR3 reads TGTGCCAGCAGCTTGGAAGACTATACCGGGGAGCTGTTTTTT. Translated: CASSLEDYTGELFF.

This chain joins TRBV29-1 and TRBJ1-1; no reliable D call. The germline gives CDR1 SQVTM, CDR2 ANQGSEA. The CDR3 spans 12 residues. V lost 7 bases to trimming and J lost 3 bases, with 12 bases between them. CDR3 nucleotide sequence: TGCAGCGCCCGAGGGCGTTACACTGAAGCTTTCTTT. Translated, it gives CSARGRYTEAFF.

In this sample, this clone turned up a few times. The chain combines TRBV30 with TRBJ2-1; D gene uncertain. The germline V gene encodes CDR1 GTSNPN and CDR2 SVGIG (reference sequence). Trimming left V 4 bases short and J 0 bases short, with 10 bases between. The CDR3 is 14 amino acids. The CDR3 protein is CAWTYSFSYNEQFF. In DNA form, the CDR3 reads TGTGCCTGGACTTACAGTTTCTCCTACAATGAGCAGTTCTTC.

The rearrangement uses TRBV27 and TRBJ2-5, with a weak D call TRBD1 (5 bases). Trimming stripped 3 bases from V and 1 base from J, with 12 bases between. This CDR3 is 15 amino acids long. The germline CDR1 and CDR2 sequences are MNHEY and SMNVEV (reference sequence). This CDR3 is CASSFIFDSQETQYF. CDR3 sequence (DNA): TGTGCCAGCAGTTTCATCTTCGACAGCCAAGAGACCCAGTACTTC.

The rearrangement joins TRBV18 to TRBJ2-1; TRBD2 matches at 11 bases. V was clipped by 0 bases and J by 8 bases; unmatched bases: 9. Per germline, CDR1 KGHSH and CDR2 LQKENI. The CDR3 has 17 residues. CDR3 residues: CASSPPLLAGDSYEQFF. The DNA of the CDR3 is TGTGCCAGCTCACCACCACTACTAGCGGGAGATAGCTATGAGCAGTTCTTC.

This clone was detected once. This chain connects TRBV2 to TRBJ1-4, with D unclear. Germline CDR1 is SNHLY and CDR2 is FYNNEI. V was cut by 4 bases and J by 2 bases, with 11 bases left in between. The CDR3 length is 15 residues. CDR3 DNA sequence: TGTGCCAGCAGTGTACCGCGAGGGACTAATGAAAAACTGTTTTTT. This gives the protein CASSVPRGTNEKLFF.

In this sample, this clone turned up once. One end of the junction is discordant with germline, which a read error may explain. This chain links TRBV5-8 with TRBJ2-1; 12 nucleotides align to TRBD2. Germline V gives CDR1 SGHTS, CDR2 YDEGEE. The CDR3 runs to 18 residues. The CDR3 sequence is CASSSGLAGLTSYNELFF. Written as DNA, the CDR3 is TGTGCCAGCAGCTCGGGACTAGCGGGCCTTACCTCCTACAATGAGCTGTTCTTC.

This chain links TRBV29-1 with TRBJ2-3; D gene unclear. Trimming cost V 6 bases and J 11 bases, with 24 bases left between them. The germline V gene has CDR1 SQVTM and CDR2 ANQGSEA. This CDR3 is 14 amino acids long. The CDR3 DNA follows: TGCAGCGTGGGCCTTTCGGGTTACCACCGAGTGCAGTATTTT. It is translated as CSVGLSGYHRVQYF.